This T cell receptor beta chain was sequenced during a study of PD-L1 blockade in urothelial cancer (dated by TCRdb to the late 2010s). Study-wide context: Every patient began therapy in 2014 and was given atezolizumab 1,200 mg intravenously every 3 weeks. About nine tenths of the roughly 29 patients were identified as males with urothelial cancer of bladder origin, and a prior smoking history was reported by 18 of 29 patients. Patients had an ECOG performance status of 0 or 1 and had received between 0 and 3 prior chemotherapy regimens. Blood samples were analyzed 3 weeks after the start of treatment (second dose) and 6 weeks after the start of treatment. Blood samples gave a median of roughly 150,000 T cells and tens of thousands of unique TCRs, with a median clonality of roughly 0.081. The study was an exploratory multi-omic analysis of somatic, immune and clinical correlates of response to PD-L1 blockade with atezolizumab in urothelial cancer. Pretreatment tumor samples and matched peripheral blood, collected serially before and after atezolizumab treatment, underwent TCR sequencing. Durable clinical benefit was defined as progression-free survival longer than 6 months, and TCR features were also tested against progression-free and overall survival. In the same patients, whole exome sequencing and RNA sequencing of pretreatment tumors were performed in addition to TCR sequencing. Durable clinical benefit was achieved by nine patients but not by the remaining 20. Just over 28 patients had pretreatment blood TCR-seq, roughly 25 had at least one posttreatment blood collection, and roughly 25 had tumor TCR-seq.

Each PCR received spiked-in synthetic TCR analog templates so that absolute template abundance could be estimated from read counts. The immunoSEQ assay used bias-controlled V and J gene primers to amplify TCRbeta CDR3 regions from genomic DNA. Rearranged TCRbeta segments were sequenced at approximately 20X coverage. The study's processing was this. Clustering was used to correct sequencing errors, and CDR3s were annotated against IMGT so that V, D and J genes could be assigned. Out-of-frame and stop-codon sequences were excluded, and only productive TCRbeta rearrangements were used in downstream analyses. Clonality was calculated as one minus the Shannon entropy normalized by the log of the number of unique productive sequences. Fisher's exact test with Benjamini-Hochberg correction, at a threshold of adjusted p below 0.01, was used to find clones that differed between time points or between blood and tumor. TCRdb re-hosts the immuneACCESS table, in-frame sequences only. Its copies lack some clones; in the studies checked, an unresolved V gene accounts for under half of them, and the cause for the rest is not known. The DNA gave D and trimming, while V, J and clone size come from that table. The sample includes approximately 14,000 clones, with 88% observed a single time. The top ten clonotypes cover 13% to 15% of the sample.

This clone was observed a few times. No antigen is known for it. Base qualities are not recorded, but no much larger clone differs from it by a single base. Summary of the overall study and its limitations: Improved progression-free and overall survival was found to be associated with pretreatment peripheral blood TCR clonality below the median. Among patients with durable benefit, tumor-associated TCR clones showed greater expansion in peripheral blood 3 weeks after treatment started (n ≈ 21, p = 0.022). Because the sample size was small (n ≈ 30) and many exploratory analyses were performed, the results are intended to be hypothesis-generating.

The cohort included some 30 patients with locally advanced or metastatic urothelial carcinoma who were treated at Memorial Sloan Kettering on a trial protocol. Peripheral blood mononuclear cells were collected from each patient pretreatment and during treatment, giving between 1 and 8 total time points per patient. The Qiagen DNeasy Blood extraction kit was used to purify genomic DNA from total PBMCs and from tumor samples. Collected pretreatment and during treatment, PBMCs were isolated and stored as previously described. The sequence derives from a man aged 70-80 years with urothelial cancer. This sample comprised PBMCs, obtained around atezolizumab (anti-PD-L1) treatment.

The CDR3 loop reads CASSLGHSSTDTQYF. The nucleotides read TGCGCCAGCAGTTTAGGACATTCTAGCACAGATACGCAGTATTTT. The receptor chain draws on TRBV5-1 and TRBJ2-3; the D gene is possibly TRBD1, with 5 bases matching. The germline V gene gives CDR1 as SGHRS and CDR2 as YFSETQ. The CDR3 spans 15 residues, from the cysteine through the phenylalanine. Kept here is only the CDR3 DNA, which spans 45 bases and is read in frame from base 1. V sheds 5 bases and J sheds 0 bases, leaving 13 bases between their ends.